These 11 T cell receptor beta chains came from one sample sequenced in a study of CD8+CD57+ T cells in acquired aplastic anemia. Profiles of TCR beta VDJ and CDR3 were generated from a genomic DNA template. From the reads, TCRdb called clonotypes with MiXCR, one entry per CDR3 protein. The sample shows more than 100,000 distinct CDR3 sequences, around two fifths of them seen only once. The sequencing sample was made of sorted CD4+, CD8+, or CD8+CD57+ T cells (not recorded which) from PBMCs. Source of these receptors: a human donor in good health, serving as a control.

This clonotype was seen a few times. V gene TRBV27 combines with J gene TRBJ1-3; D gene ambiguous. The germline CDR1 and CDR2 sequences are MNHEY and SMNVEV (reference sequence). This CDR3 is 14 amino acids long. The V gene lost 6 bases and the J gene lost 1 base, with 10 bases spanning the gap. CDR3 nucleotide sequence: TGTGCCAGCAGAGGATGGCCGTCTGGAAACACCATATATTTT. Translated, it gives CASRGWPSGNTIYF.

This rearrangement joins TRBV13 to TRBJ2-3, with D possibly TRBD2 on 7 matching bases. The CDR3 is 16 residues long. The V gene lost 6 bases and the J gene lost 4 bases, with 20 bases spanning the gap. In germline, CDR1 is PRHDT, CDR2 FYEKMQ (reference sequence). The chain's CDR3 is CASSQTRGGGPDTQYF. CDR3 bases: TGTGCCAGCAGTCAGACTAGAGGGGGGGGCCCAGATACGCAGTATTTT. Using reference TRBV13 and TRBJ2-3 for the parts outside the CDR3, the full variable domain is AAGVIQSPRHLIKEKRETATLKCYPIPRHDTVYWYQQGPGQDPQFLISFYEKMQSDKGSIPDRFSAQQFSDYHSELNMSSLELGDSALYFCASSQTRGGGPDTQYFGPGTRLTVL.

The chain employs TRBV15 and TRBJ1-5; TRBD1 is a possible D gene (6 bases). This CDR3 has 19 amino acids. The germline gives CDR1 LNHNV, CDR2 YYDKDF (reference sequence). The V end was cut by 0 bases, the J end by 2 bases, with 20 bases between. The CDR3 protein is CATSRDIGGAGQGNQPQHF. The CDR3 coding sequence is TGTGCCACCAGCAGAGATATCGGGGGGGCTGGTCAGGGCAATCAGCCCCAGCATTTT.

Of note for this clonotype: Since a much larger clone is just one base distant, this may be a read error. The conserved closing phenylalanine or tryptophan is absent in this CDR3, likely reflecting a read error. The chain is built from TRBV7-9 and TRBJ1-1; D call uncertain. This CDR3 contains 14 residues. V shed 5 bases and J shed 1 base, with 11 bases lying between them. Germline loops: CDR1 SEHNR, CDR2 FQNEAQ (reference sequence). CDR3 in amino acids: CASSPDIKNTEAFL. The CDR3 DNA reads as TGTGCCAGCAGCCCAGATATTAAGAACACTGAAGCTTTCCTT.

The chain recombines TRBV24-1 with TRBJ2-2; the D is unclear. Deletions cut 7 bases from V and 5 bases from J, with 4 bases between. The CDR3 runs 11 residues. Germline V gene lookup returns CDR1 KGHDR and CDR2 SFDVKD. The CDR3 protein is CATRGTGELFF. The CDR3 DNA sequence: TGTGCCACCAGAGGGACCGGGGAGCTGTTTTTT.

This clonotype occurred many times. This chain uses TRBV6-4 with TRBJ2-1; D gene uncertain. Trimming cost V 8 bases and J 5 bases, with 13 bases left between them. The germline CDR1 and CDR2 sequences are MRHNA and SNTAGT. This CDR3 contains 13 residues. CDR3 sequence (DNA): TGTGCCAGCTCGGCACGGCAGGACAATGAGCAGTTCTTC. Its protein product is CASSARQDNEQFF.

This clonotype showed up many times. This rearrangement joins TRBV12-3 or TRBV12-4 to TRBJ1-5; possibly TRBD1 for D (6 bases). With 6 bases removed from V and 7 bases from J, the gap between germline ends came to 13 bases. The CDR3 consists of 13 residues. CDR3 sequence: CASSMDSRQPQHF. The CDR3 DNA follows: TGTGCCAGCAGCATGGACAGTAGACAGCCCCAGCATTTT.

This clonotype was seen at least ten times. This chain joins TRBV12-3 or TRBV12-4 and TRBJ1-4, with D possibly TRBD1 on 5 matching bases. Trimming stripped 0 bases from V and 7 bases from J, with 9 bases between. The CDR3 covers 14 residues. As DNA, the CDR3 is TGTGCCAGCAGTTTAGCAGGGGAGGGTGAAAAACTGTTTTTT. Encoded protein: CASSLAGEGEKLFF.

This clonotype occurred many times. The V and J genes are TRBV7-2 and TRBJ2-7; TRBD2 agrees at 7 bases. There are 15 residues in the CDR3. V lost 1 base and J lost 5; bases outside the gene matches: 8. Germline V gene sequence: CDR1 SGHTA, CDR2 FQGNSA. The CDR3 protein is CASSLGGEGLNEQYF. The CDR3 DNA is TGTGCCAGCAGCTTAGGTGGGGAGGGCCTAAACGAGCAGTACTTC.

At least ten counts were recorded for this clonotype. This sequence joins TRBV6-7 and TRBJ1-2; D may be TRBD1 (6 bases). Being an ORF, TRBV6-7 has a function that is uncertain. The CDR3 extends over 14 amino acids. Trimming took off 2 bases at V and 4 bases at J, with 11 bases between the two ends. For the CDR3, the DNA is TGTGCCAGCAGTTACCCAGGACAGACCTATGGCTACACCTTC. This codes for CASSYPGQTYGYTF.

The chain carries TRBV11-1 and TRBJ2-1; TRBD1 matches at 8 bases. Germline CDR1 SGHAT, CDR2 FQDESV (reference sequence). This CDR3 comprises 16 residues. J was trimmed by 12 bases and V by 5 bases; bases with no gene match: 18. The CDR3 nucleotides read TGTGCCAGCAGCATTACAGGGGGAACCTACAATGAGCGGCAGTTCTTC. Translating gives CASSITGGTYNERQFF. The entire variable domain, with the rest obtained from reference TRBV11-1 and TRBJ2-1, is as follows: EAEVAQSPRYKITEKSQAVAFWCDPISGHATLYWYRQILGQGPELLVQFQDESVVDDSQLPKDRFSAERLKGVDSTLKIQPAELGDSAMYLCASSITGGTYNERQFFGPGTRLTVL.